Detailed here is one TCR beta chain. The antigen is undetermined. The germline gives CDR1 MNHEY, CDR2 SVGAGI. V lost 5 bases and J lost 10, with 15 bases in between. CDR3 length: 14 residues. The data stem from a study of T cells in Graves' hyperthyroidism and ophthalmopathy. Study-wide points: Most thyroid clonotypes that were expanded above 0.001 also turned up in blood.

Amplification targeted TCR beta CDR3 regions from RNA transcripts. TCR CDR3 underwent first-round RT-PCR with the HTBI primer set. TCRdb called the multiplex PCR reads again in MiXCR, with one record for every CDR3 protein. The repertoire holds about 840,000 distinct CDR3 sequences, approximately 40% seen once, with around 10% in the top ten. Sequencing input: blood. This TCR was sampled from a man between 18 and 29 years old with Graves' hyperthyroidism. The chain has TRBV6-5 and TRBJ1-6, with D hard to call. CDR3 nucleotide sequence: TGTGCCAGCAGTGAAGCCCGAATCTTGTCACCCCTCCACTTT. It specifies CASSEARILSPLHF.